These T cell receptor beta chains were read from a single sample in a study of shared clonotypes between healthy human individuals. The method was immunoSEQ multiplex PCR; TCRdb's version includes in-frame clones alone and lacks a portion of them. The sample shows about 820,000 clones, more than 85% of them seen only once. The sequenced sample consisted of naive CD8+ T cells sorted from blood. All receptors come from a man aged 25 to 40 in good health. The conserved cysteine and the conserved F or W are not part of the CDR3 here.

V	CDR3
TRBV29-1	SVGDRGGSGANVLT
TRBV2	ASVFNTASGNTIY
TRBV2	ASRGTAERTIY
TRBV11-2	ASSPGGTGSNQPQH
TRBV9	ASSEGLAGTTDTQY
TRBV10-3	AISVRAGWSTEAF
TRBV18	ASSRTSASCNEQF
TRBV11-2	ASSSEGETSIGSYNEQF
TRBV6-5	ASSSTSGYEQY
TRBV7-2	ASSLEHNEQF
TRBV9	ASSVVMASGREQF
TRBV6-1	ASSEWDRNEKLF
TRBV7-6	ASSLLAGGVDTQY
TRBV6-5	ASSYSRQGYYEQY
TRBV19	ASSIYGGNPYEQY
TRBV7-9	ASSSSGDPHYNEQF
TRBV14	ASSQGPTKQSSYSYNEQF
TRBV19	ASNSGRTDTQY
TRBV27	ASGLRDRGLNEQF
TRBV6-6	ASGEDRAWDIQY
TRBV15	ATSRDRVSSYEQY
TRBV7-9	ASSSGTSGRGTYNEQF
TRBV5-1	ASSLEGTVSYNEQF
TRBV9	ASSVAGAVVDEQF
TRBV6-5	ASSPTGAAEAF
TRBV5-1	ASSLIGGREARTDTQY
TRBV6-5	ASTQTSGRDEQF
TRBV27	ASSFTIRETQY
TRBV7-9	ASSEGEVQGYYGYT
TRBV7-6	ASSLALEVSYNEQF
TRBV7-9	ASSEPLADSYEQY
TRBV30	AWSVAGSTEAF
TRBV6-6	ASMLRVGRRNEQF
TRBV27	ASSLFPGDQPQH
TRBV5-1	ASSLERGARNYGYT
TRBV18	ASSPPREGTWHHEQY
TRBV5-1	ASSLRGQTHGDGELF
TRBV19	ASSIYGRNYEQY
TRBV5-6	ASSLFTGDTEAF
TRBV6-1	ASLKDRLNTEAF
TRBV29-1	SVDDRARSDYGYT
TRBV11-1	ASSLAGGPEAF
TRBV27	ASRDISANVLT
TRBV2	ASSATTTGSYEQY
TRBV9	ASSENRENYHGGNTIY
TRBV2	ASSGVLRGLFTGELF
TRBV7-9	ASSLPGDEQY
TRBV5-1	ASSHTGTGDNEQF
TRBV19	ASSVSGTGIGLGIYEQY
TRBV10-3	AIKPGQGGEKLF
TRBV11-1	ASSLALGQLKNIQY
TRBV11-1	ASSSPNFNEQF
TRBV29-1	SVEGGFQDTQY